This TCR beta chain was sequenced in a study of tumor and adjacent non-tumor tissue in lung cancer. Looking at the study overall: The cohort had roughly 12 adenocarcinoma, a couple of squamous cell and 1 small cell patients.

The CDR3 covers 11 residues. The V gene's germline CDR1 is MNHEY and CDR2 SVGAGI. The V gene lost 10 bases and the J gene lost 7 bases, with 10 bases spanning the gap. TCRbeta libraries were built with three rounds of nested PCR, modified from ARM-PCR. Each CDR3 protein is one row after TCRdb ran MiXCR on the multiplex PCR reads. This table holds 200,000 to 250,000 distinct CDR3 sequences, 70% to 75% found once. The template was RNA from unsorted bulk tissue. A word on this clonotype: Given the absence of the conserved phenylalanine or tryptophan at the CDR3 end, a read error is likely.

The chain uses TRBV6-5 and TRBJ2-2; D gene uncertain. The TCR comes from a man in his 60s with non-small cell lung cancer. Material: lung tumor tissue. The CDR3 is CAIRQDGELFI. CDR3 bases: TGTGCCATCCGGCAGGACGGGGAGCTGTTTATT.